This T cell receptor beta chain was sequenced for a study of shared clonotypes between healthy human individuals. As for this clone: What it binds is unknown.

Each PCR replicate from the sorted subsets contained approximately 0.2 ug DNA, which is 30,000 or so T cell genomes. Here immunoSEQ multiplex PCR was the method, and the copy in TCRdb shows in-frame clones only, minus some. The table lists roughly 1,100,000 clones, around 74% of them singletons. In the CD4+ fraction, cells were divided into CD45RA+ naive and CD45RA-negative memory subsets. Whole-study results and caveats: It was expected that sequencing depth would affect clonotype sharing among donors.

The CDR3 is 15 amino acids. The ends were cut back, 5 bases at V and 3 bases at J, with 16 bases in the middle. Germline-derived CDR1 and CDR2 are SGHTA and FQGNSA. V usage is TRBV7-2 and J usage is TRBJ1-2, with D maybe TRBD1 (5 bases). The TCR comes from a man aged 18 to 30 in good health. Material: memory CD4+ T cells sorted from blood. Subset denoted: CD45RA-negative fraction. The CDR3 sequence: CASSRAGARDYGYTF. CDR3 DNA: TGTGCCAGCAGCCGGGCTGGGGCTCGGGACTATGGCTACACCTTC.